This T cell receptor beta chain was documented in a study of identical twins. Findings of the study overall: Invariant MAIT and iNKT cells may have partly biased zero-insertion analyses. Monozygotic twin pairs showed more out-of-frame TCR alpha sharing than models estimated. While abundant cord blood beta clonotypes carried fewer insertions, memory repertoires showed no such pattern.

V shed 7 bases and J shed 1 base, with 7 bases lying between them. The CDR3 has 12 amino acids. CDR1 is LNHDA and CDR2 is SQIVND in the germline V gene (reference sequence). TCRdb redid the calling of the 5' RACE reads with MiXCR, one entry per CDR3 protein. The repertoire holds roughly 710,000 distinct CDR3 sequences, with less than 7% as singletons. This clonotype was observed a handful of times. Its antigen is unknown. Healthy Caucasians were all of the donors. Specimen: naive T cells sorted from blood. The chain joins TRBV19 to TRBJ1-2; D gene ambiguous. The TCR comes from a man in his late teens or twenties in good health. The CDR3 region is CASISGNYGYTF. For the CDR3, the DNA is TGTGCCAGTATATCCGGTAACTATGGCTACACCTTC.